This TCR beta chain is from a study of beta chain features in type 1 diabetes. Study context: No patient-donor differences in age, gender, total cells or subset yield. Study observations and caveats: Type 1 diabetes patients had TCRB CDR3s that were shorter (moderately but significantly so) in all four CD4+ subsets. In these data, an HLA type influence on TCRB rearrangement remained unresolved. It was among patients, rather than healthy donors, that naive, central memory and Treg TCRB repertoires appeared more similar.

Cells sorted by CD45RO/CCR7/CD25/CD127/CD95/CD27 comprised CD4+ naive, central memory, regulatory and stem cell-like memory cells. There are 11 residues in the CDR3. Germline CDR1 and CDR2: SQVTM and ANQGSEA. V lost 8 bases to trimming and J lost 5 bases, with 12 bases between them. Concerning this clone itself: Its antigen is not known.

All of the isolated RNA was reverse transcribed, so expressed TCRB transcripts were sequenced. Sequencing used immunoSEQ multiplex PCR; TCRdb keeps in-frame clones, though not all of them. The table records some 370,000 clones, around 9.6% of them present only once. V usage is TRBV29-1 and J usage is TRBJ2-5, with D tentatively TRBD1 or TRBD2 (5 bases each). Material: central memory CD4+ T cells from blood. This clonotype originated in a man aged 25-40 years with type 1 diabetes. The CDR3 coding sequence is TGCAGCATGGGGGAGACGGAGACCCAGTACTTC. Its protein is CSMGETETQYF.